These 24 T cell receptor beta chains originate from one sample sequenced in a study of blood T cells in healthy people across ages. Primed by a sample-barcoded 5' primer and a J-beta primer mix, a second PCR proceeded for about 7 to 11 cycles. Each CDR3 protein is one row after TCRdb ran MiXCR on the 5' RACE reads. The sample gives about a million distinct CDR3 sequences, roughly 48% of which show up once; roughly 12% is in the top ten. Sequencing used blood. Receptor source: a man aged 25-40 years in good health.

This chain joins TRBV6-1 and TRBJ2-4; 8 bases are shared with TRBD1. The assigned J gene may be wrong: the sequence end matches TRBJ2-7 better. This CDR3 has 12 amino acids. CDR1 is MNHNS and CDR2 is SASEGT in the germline V gene. CDR3 sequence: CVARTGTYEQYF. CDR3 in DNA: TGTGTCGCGCGGACAGGGACCTACGAGCAGTACTTC.

The chain uses TRBV24-1 and TRBJ2-1; 14 bases are a match to TRBD2. The CDR3 spans 20 residues. CDR1 and CDR2 from the germline V gene are KGHDR and SFDVKD. V was clipped by 3 bases and J by 0 bases; unmatched bases: 9. The CDR3 sequence: CATSDRTSGGTRSSYNEQFF. In nucleotides, the CDR3 is TGTGCCACCAGTGATCGGACTAGCGGGGGGACTAGGAGCTCCTACAATGAGCAGTTCTTC.

This clonotype was recorded many times. This chain links TRBV14 with TRBJ2-1; TRBD2 matches at 8 bases. CDR1 and CDR2 from the germline V gene are SGHDN and FVKESK. The CDR3 is 15 residues long. J lost 3 bases, V lost 4 bases, and 5 bases had no gene match. The DNA of the CDR3 is TGTGCCAGCAGCCGGGGCGGGGGGTACTACAATGAGCAGTTCTTC. Amino acid sequence: CASSRGGGYYNEQFF.

Concerning this clonotype itself: Germline is not matched at one junction end, which may reflect a read error. The CDR3 here is CVISEPENTEAFF. In DNA form, the CDR3 reads TGTGTCATCAGTGAGCCCGAGAACACTGAAGCTTTCTTT. The V call is TRBV10-3, the J call TRBJ1-1; no reliable D call. Germline CDR1 is ENHRY and CDR2 is SYGVKD. The CDR3 runs to 13 residues.

This clonotype came up many times. This rearrangement joins TRBV7-9 to TRBJ2-1, with D uncertain. Germline CDR1 and CDR2: SEHNR and FQNEAQ (reference sequence). CDR3 length: 12 residues. V shed 3 bases and J shed 5 bases, with 5 bases lying between them. The CDR3 loop is CASSFDNNEQFF. The CDR3 nucleotides read TGTGCCAGCAGCTTTGACAACAATGAGCAGTTCTTC. Filled out from reference TRBV7-9 and TRBJ2-1, the complete variable domain reads DTGVSQNPRHKITKRGQNVTFRCDPISEHNRLYWYRQTLGQGPEFLTYFQNEAQLEKSRLLSDRFSAERPKGSFSTLEIQRTEQGDSAMYLCASSFDNNEQFFGPGTRLTVL.

The chain joins TRBV5-1 to TRBJ2-5; the match to TRBD1 covers 7 bases. The CDR3 is 13 residues long. V shed 7 bases, J shed 2 bases, and the junction held 5 bases outside the gene matches. From germline, CDR1 is SGHRS and CDR2 YFSETQ. The CDR3 DNA is TGCGCCAGCTACAGGGGACAGCAAGAGACCCAGTACTTC. Its translation: CASYRGQQETQYF.

To note about this clonotype: Sequence at one end of the junction differs from germline and may be a read error. V gene TRBV29-1 combines with J gene TRBJ2-2, with D uncertain. Germline V CDR1 and CDR2: SQVTM, ANQGSEA. The CDR3 spans 14 residues. The CDR3 reads CSAEGPGNTGELFF. The CDR3 DNA reads TGCAGCGCTGAAGGTCCAGGGAACACCGGGGAGCTGTTTTTT.

This sequence joins TRBV12-3 or TRBV12-4 and TRBJ1-1, with a tentative D call TRBD1 (5 bases). Trimming took 3 bases from V and 3 from J, leaving 20 bases between them. CDR3 size: 17 residues. The CDR3 DNA reads TGTGCCAGCAGTTTTGGCAGGGTAGGGCCCTGGGACACTGAAGCTTTCTTT. This sequence encodes CASSFGRVGPWDTEAFF.

The chain joins TRBV18 to TRBJ2-1; 14 nucleotides align to TRBD2. Germline lookup yields CDR1 KGHSH and CDR2 LQKENI. The junction had 1 base not matched to a gene; V was cut back by 0 bases and J by 3 bases. CDR3 length: 17 amino acids. CDR3 DNA sequence: TGTGCCAGCTCACCACCAGGACTAGCGGGGGGCTACAATGAGCAGTTCTTC. As protein: CASSPPGLAGGYNEQFF.

This clonotype occurred a few times. V usage is TRBV28 and J usage is TRBJ1-5; no clear D gene. The V gene lost 2 bases and the J gene lost 10 bases, with 15 bases spanning the gap. Germline CDR1 is MDHEN and CDR2 is SYDVKM. The CDR3 has 14 amino acids. CDR3 sequence: CASSLQPPSRPQHF. The DNA of the CDR3 is TGTGCCAGCAGTTTACAGCCCCCATCTCGCCCCCAGCATTTT.

The rearrangement uses TRBV28 and TRBJ2-1, with 13 nucleotides matching TRBD2. CDR1 MDHEN and CDR2 SYDVKM come from the germline V gene. The V segment lost 6 bases and the J segment 8 bases; nucleotides outside the gene matches: 7. This CDR3 region has 15 residues. This CDR3 reads CASRLTSGGNDEQFF. The CDR3 DNA is TGTGCCAGCAGGCTGACTAGCGGGGGGAACGATGAGCAGTTCTTC.

This clonotype has more than one count but fewer than ten. The chain has TRBV3-1 and TRBJ1-6, with D perhaps TRBD1 (5 bases). In germline, CDR1 is LGHDT, CDR2 YNNKEL (reference sequence). This CDR3 comprises 12 residues. Trimming left V 1 base short and J 18 bases short, with 13 bases between. The CDR3 here is CASSQGTGPHHF. CDR3 nucleotide sequence: TGTGCCAGCAGCCAAGGCACAGGCCCGCACCACTTT. Looking up the rest from reference TRBV3-1 and TRBJ1-6 gives the full variable domain: DTAVSQTPKYLVTQMGNDKSIKCEQNLGHDTMYWYKQDSKKFLKIMFSYNNKELIINETVPNRFSPKSPDKAHLNLHINSLELGDSAVYFCASSQGTGPHHFGNGTRLTVT.

CDR3 sequence: CASSQGGGFRVYEQYF. The CDR3, as DNA: TGTGCCAGCAGCCAAGGAGGTGGGTTTCGGGTCTACGAGCAGTACTTC. V gene TRBV3-1 combines with J gene TRBJ2-7; D not certain. The germline V and J ends were trimmed by 1 base and 3 bases, with 16 bases remaining between them. This CDR3 has 16 residues. CDR1 LGHDT and CDR2 YNNKEL come from the germline V gene (reference sequence).

The V call is TRBV28, the J call TRBJ2-7; D is undetermined. There are 13 residues in the CDR3. Trimming left V 2 bases short and J 6 bases short, with 11 bases between. In germline, CDR1 is MDHEN, CDR2 SYDVKM. This CDR3 is CASSLLAFGEQYF. The CDR3 DNA is TGTGCCAGCAGTTTACTGGCCTTTGGCGAGCAGTACTTC.

The rearrangement joins TRBV10-3 to TRBJ2-7, with TRBD2 identical over 12 bases. CDR1 is ENHRY, CDR2 SYGVKD, per germline. V dropped 6 bases and J dropped 0; count of bases not matched to a gene: 15. The length of the CDR3 is 19 residues. The CDR3 loop reads CAIRRAGLAGSPGSYEQYF. CDR3 nucleotides: TGTGCCATCAGGAGGGCCGGACTAGCGGGGTCCCCGGGCTCCTACGAGCAGTACTTC.

As for this clonotype: A read error may produce the germline difference seen at one junction end. The V call is TRBV3-1, the J call TRBJ1-2, with D unclear. Germline assignment: CDR1 LGHDT and CDR2 YNNKEL (reference sequence). This CDR3 region has 12 residues. In DNA, the CDR3 is TGTGTCAGCAGCCAAGACAACTATGGCTACACCTTC. Translating gives CVSSQDNYGYTF. Variable domain in full (rest from reference TRBV3-1 and TRBJ1-2): DTAVSQTPKYLVTQMGNDKSIKCEQNLGHDTMYWYKQDSKKFLKIMFSYNNKELIINETVPNRFSPKSPDKAHLNLHINSLELGDSAVYFCVSSQDNYGYTFGSGTRLTVV.

Concerning this clonotype itself: A junction boundary mismatches the germline segment, possibly from a read error. The V call is TRBV18, the J call TRBJ1-2; perhaps TRBD1 as D (6 bases). The CDR3 totals 16 residues. Germline-derived CDR1 and CDR2 are KGHSH and LQKENI. Here the CDR3 reads CASSQTGQPLNHGYTF. The CDR3, as DNA: TGTGCCAGCTCTCAAACAGGGCAGCCCCTTAACCATGGCTACACCTTC.

The V and J genes are TRBV6-1 and TRBJ2-1; 7 bases are a match to TRBD2. Germline V gives CDR1 MNHNS, CDR2 SASEGT. V lost 7 bases and J lost 4; bases outside the gene matches: 10. The CDR3 has 15 residues. The CDR3 protein is CASTLLRGGYNEQFF. The CDR3 DNA reads TGTGCCAGCACCTTACTTCGCGGGGGTTACAATGAGCAGTTCTTC.

This chain links TRBV20-1 with TRBJ1-5, with D hard to call. The germline V gene has CDR1 DFQATT and CDR2 SNEGSKA (reference sequence). The CDR3 is 14 residues long. Trimming left V 7 bases short and J 0 bases short, with 13 bases between. Here the CDR3 DNA reads TGCAGTGTACGGTCAGTTCTTAGCAATCAGCCCCAGCATTTT. It encodes CSVRSVLSNQPQHF.

The chain has TRBV29-1 and TRBJ2-5; TRBD2 agrees at 12 bases. The CDR3 totals 16 residues. Germline V gene sequence: CDR1 SQVTM, CDR2 ANQGSEA. The junction had 11 bases not matched to a gene; V was cut back by 4 bases and J by 5 bases. Here the CDR3 reads CSVVVASGGAMETQYF. The CDR3 DNA reads TGCAGCGTTGTTGTGGCTAGCGGGGGGGCCATGGAGACCCAGTACTTC.

The chain links TRBV20-1 to TRBJ2-5, with D possibly matching TRBD1 (5 bases). Trimming shortened V by 1 base and J by 3 bases, and 15 bases separated the two germline ends. Germline V gene sequence: CDR1 DFQATT, CDR2 SNEGSKA (reference sequence). The CDR3 is made up of 15 amino acids. CDR3 sequence (DNA): TGCAGTGCTAGAGGGCTTAGGGGCGCCGAAGAGACCCAGTACTTC. This codes for CSARGLRGAEETQYF.

The rearrangement links TRBV20-1 to TRBJ2-7; tentatively, D is TRBD1 (6 bases). The CDR3 extends over 15 amino acids. V was clipped by 3 bases and J by 0 bases, with 15 bases between them. In germline, CDR1 is DFQATT, CDR2 SNEGSKA (reference sequence). CDR3 sequence reads: CSASKMDSVSYEQYF. CDR3 nucleotides: TGCAGTGCTAGTAAAATGGACAGTGTCTCCTACGAGCAGTACTTC.

The rearrangement uses TRBV18 and TRBJ2-1, with D possibly matching TRBD2 (5 bases). The CDR3 spans 13 residues. V was shortened by 8 bases and J by 10 bases, with 18 bases between the two germline ends. CDR1 is KGHSH and CDR2 is LQKENI in the germline V gene. DNA of the CDR3: TGTGCCAGCGCTGGAGGTACATCTAGAGAGCAGTTCTTC. Its protein is CASAGGTSREQFF.

This clonotype was found many times. The CDR3 reads CASSYSAVPNVLTF. The CDR3 DNA reads as TGTGCCAGCAGTTACTCGGCTGTCCCTAACGTCCTGACTTTC. The chain joins TRBV28 to TRBJ2-6; D is uncertain. CDR1 is MDHEN and CDR2 is SYDVKM in the germline V gene. With 4 bases removed from V and 10 bases from J, the gap between germline ends came to 14 bases. The CDR3 runs 14 residues. Full variable domain (outside the CDR3, taken from reference TRBV28 and TRBJ2-6): DVKVTQSSRYLVKRTGEKVFLECVQDMDHENMFWYRQDPGLGLRLIYFSYDVKMKEKGDIPEGYSVSREKKERFSLILESASTNQTSMYLCASSYSAVPNVLTFGAGSRLTVL.